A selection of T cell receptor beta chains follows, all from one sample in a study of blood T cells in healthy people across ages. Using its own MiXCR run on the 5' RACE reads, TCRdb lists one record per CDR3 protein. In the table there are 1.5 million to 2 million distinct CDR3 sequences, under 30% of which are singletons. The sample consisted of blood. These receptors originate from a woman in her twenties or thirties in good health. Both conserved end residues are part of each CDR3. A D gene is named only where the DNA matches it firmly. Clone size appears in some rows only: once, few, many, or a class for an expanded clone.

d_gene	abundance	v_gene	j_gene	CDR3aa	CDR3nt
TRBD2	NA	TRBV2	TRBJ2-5	CASSMTSGRETQYF	TGTGCCAGCAGTATGACTAGCGGTCGGGAGACCCAGTACTTC
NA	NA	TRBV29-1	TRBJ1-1	CSVSGVSGTEAFF	TGCAGCGTGAGTGGGGTAAGCGGAACTGAAGCTTTCTTT
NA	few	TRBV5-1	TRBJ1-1	CASSLERGYTEAFF	TGCGCCAGCAGCTTGGAGCGGGGCTATACTGAAGCTTTCTTT
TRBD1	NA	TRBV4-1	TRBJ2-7	CASSQEAPGTGSYEQYF	TGCGCCAGCAGCCAAGAGGCTCCCGGGACAGGGTCCTACGAGCAGTACTTC
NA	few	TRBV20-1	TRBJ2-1	CSARGRWSEQFF	TGCAGTGCTAGGGGTCGATGGAGTGAGCAGTTCTTC
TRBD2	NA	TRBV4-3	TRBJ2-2	CASSQVTSGTGELFF	TGCGCCAGCAGCCAAGTGACTAGCGGCACCGGGGAGCTGTTTTTT
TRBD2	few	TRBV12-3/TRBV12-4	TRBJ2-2	CASIPLAGVYTGELFF	TGTGCCAGCATCCCGCTAGCGGGGGTTTATACCGGGGAGCTGTTTTTT
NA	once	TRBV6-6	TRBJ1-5	CATRQLNSNQPQHF	TGTGCCACCCGCCAGCTCAATAGCAATCAGCCCCAGCATTTT
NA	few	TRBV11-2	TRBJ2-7	CASSLEVLASYEQYF	TGTGCCAGCAGCTTAGAGGTACTAGCCTCCTACGAGCAGTACTTC
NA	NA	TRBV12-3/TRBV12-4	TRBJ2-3	CASNRGGTVSTDTEYF	TGTGCCAGCAACCGAGGCGGGACAGTCAGCACAGATACGGAGTATTTT
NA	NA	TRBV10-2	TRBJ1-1	CASSEGDGNTEAFF	TGCGCCAGCAGTGAAGGGGACGGGAACACTGAAGCTTTCTTT
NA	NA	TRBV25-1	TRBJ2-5	CASSPMAAAKETQYF	TGTGCCAGCAGCCCTATGGCGGCAGCTAAGGAGACCCAGTACTTC
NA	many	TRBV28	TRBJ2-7	CASSFSRVGVSYEQYF	TGTGCCAGCAGTTTTAGCCGAGTGGGCGTCTCCTACGAGCAGTACTTC
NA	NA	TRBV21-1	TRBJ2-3	CASSSRTSGHTDTQYF	TGTGCCAGCAGCTCACGGACTAGCGGTCACACAGATACGCAGTATTTT
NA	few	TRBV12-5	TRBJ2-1	CASVPTRSSYNEQFF	TGTGCTAGTGTCCCCACGCGCAGCTCCTACAATGAGCAGTTCTTC
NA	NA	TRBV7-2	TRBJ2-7	CASSFGATGYEQYF	TGTGCCAGCAGCTTCGGGGCAACGGGCTACGAGCAGTACTTC
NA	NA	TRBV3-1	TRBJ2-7	CASSPLEGRSQSSYEQYF	TGTGCCAGCAGCCCGCTCGAAGGGAGGTCGCAGAGCTCCTACGAGCAGTACTTC
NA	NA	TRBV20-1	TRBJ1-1	CSARLYGTVNTEAFF	TGCAGTGCTAGGCTTTACGGGACGGTGAACACTGAAGCTTTCTTT
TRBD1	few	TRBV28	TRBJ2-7	CASSSGQATSYEQYF	TGTGCCAGCAGTTCCGGACAGGCAACCTCCTACGAGCAGTACTTC
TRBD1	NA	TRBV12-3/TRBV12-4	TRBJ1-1	CASSSDRVPMNTEAFF	TGTGCCAGCAGTTCGGACAGGGTGCCAATGAACACTGAAGCTTTCTTT
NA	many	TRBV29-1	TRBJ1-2	CSVEGPKGYTF	TGCAGCGTTGAAGGGCCCAAGGGCTACACCTTC
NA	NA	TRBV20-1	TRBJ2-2	CSAREATTGERFF	TGCAGTGCTAGGGAGGCCACCACCGGGGAGCGGTTTTTT
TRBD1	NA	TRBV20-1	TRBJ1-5	CSARRDRNSDQPQHF	TGCAGTGCTAGACGGGACAGGAATAGCGATCAGCCCCAGCATTTT
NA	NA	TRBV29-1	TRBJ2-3	CSVAGRFTDTQYF	TGCAGCGTTGCCGGCAGGTTCACAGATACGCAGTATTTT
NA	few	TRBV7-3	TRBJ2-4	CASSSAGYTDNEQYF	TGTGCCAGCAGCTCTGCGGGGTACACGGACAATGAGCAGTACTTC
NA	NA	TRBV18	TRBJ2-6	CASSIRTVNSGANVLTF	TGTGCCAGCTCAATCCGGACAGTTAACTCTGGGGCCAACGTCCTGACTTTC
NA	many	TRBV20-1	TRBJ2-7	CSARGYVTREQYF	TGCAGTGCTAGGGGATACGTTACGCGCGAGCAGTACTTC
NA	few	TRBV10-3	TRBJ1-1	CAISTQGVNTEAFF	TGTGCCATCAGTACCCAGGGTGTGAACACTGAAGCTTTCTTT
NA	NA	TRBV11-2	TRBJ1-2	CASSLGGVGNYGYTF	TGTGCCAGCAGCTTAGGCGGGGTAGGGAACTATGGCTACACCTTC
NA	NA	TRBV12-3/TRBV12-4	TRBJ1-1	CASSWSRQKAFF	TGTGCCAGCAGTTGGTCTCGTCAGAAAGCTTTCTTT
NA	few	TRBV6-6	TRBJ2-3	CASSYSGAQQYF	TGTGCCAGCAGTTACTCAGGGGCCCAGCAGTATTTT
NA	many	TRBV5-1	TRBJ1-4	CASSTDSNEKLFF	TGCGCCAGCAGCACGGACAGTAATGAAAAACTGTTTTTT
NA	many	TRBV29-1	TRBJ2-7	CSVSRDGTYEQYF	TGCAGCGTTAGTAGGGACGGGACCTACGAGCAGTACTTC
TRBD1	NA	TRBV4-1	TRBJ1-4	CASSQLQGTAPATNEKLFF	TGCGCCAGCAGCCAGCTACAGGGGACGGCCCCTGCAACTAATGAAAAACTGTTTTTT
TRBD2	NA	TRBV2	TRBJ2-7	CASSRLAGGTSSYEQYF	TGTGCCAGCAGTCGACTAGCGGGAGGTACGAGCTCCTACGAGCAGTACTTC
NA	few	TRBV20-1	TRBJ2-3	CSARAGPAGDTQYF	TGCAGTGCTAGAGCTGGGCCTGCGGGAGATACGCAGTATTTT
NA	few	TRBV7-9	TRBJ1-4	CASSLRNSTNEKLFF	TGTGCCAGCAGCTTGCGGAATTCAACTAATGAAAAACTGTTTTTT
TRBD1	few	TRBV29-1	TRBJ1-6	CSVSSGTGNNSPLHF	TGCAGCGTTTCCTCCGGGACAGGGAATAATTCACCCCTCCACTTT
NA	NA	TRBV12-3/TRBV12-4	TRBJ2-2	CASRPDRGELFF	TGTGCCAGCAGGCCCGACCGGGGGGAGCTGTTTTTT
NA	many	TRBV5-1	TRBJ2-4	CASSLEADIQYF	TGCGCCAGCAGCTTGGAGGCGGACATTCAGTACTTC
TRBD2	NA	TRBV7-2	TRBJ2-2	CASSLSAGAVGELFF	TGTGCCAGCAGCTTATCAGCGGGGGCGGTCGGGGAGCTGTTTTTT
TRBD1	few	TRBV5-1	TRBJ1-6	CASSTGQGNSPLHF	TGCGCCAGCAGCACGGGACAGGGTAATTCACCCCTCCACTTT
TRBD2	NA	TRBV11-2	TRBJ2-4	CASSSPSGGAYNEQYF	TGTGCCAGCAGCTCCCCTAGCGGGGGGGCCTACAATGAGCAGTACTTC
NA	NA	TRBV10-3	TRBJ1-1	CAISQNTGNTEAFF	TGTGCCATCAGCCAAAATACAGGGAACACTGAAGCTTTCTTT
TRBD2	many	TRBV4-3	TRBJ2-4	CASSREAGLAKNIQYF	TGCGCCAGCAGCCGTGAAGCGGGACTAGCCAAAAACATTCAGTACTTC
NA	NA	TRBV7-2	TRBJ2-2	CASRSLGQGGTGELFF	TGTGCCAGCAGAAGCTTGGGGCAGGGAGGCACCGGGGAGCTGTTTTTT
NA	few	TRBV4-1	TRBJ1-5	CASSQELTGGATNQPQHF	TGCGCCAGCAGCCAAGAGTTAACGGGCGGGGCTACTAATCAGCCCCAGCATTTT
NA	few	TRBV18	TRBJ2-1	CASSPAAPYNEQFF	TGTGCCAGCTCACCGGCGGCCCCCTACAATGAGCAGTTCTTC
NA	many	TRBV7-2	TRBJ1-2	CASSLDSGYGYTF	TGTGCCAGCAGCTTAGACAGCGGATATGGCTACACCTTC
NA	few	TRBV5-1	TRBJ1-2	CASSLFRSNDNYGYTF	TGCGCCAGCAGCTTGTTCAGATCCAACGATAACTATGGCTACACCTTC